The 32 T cell receptor beta chains reported below all come from one sample, sequenced in a study of T cells expressing NK-cell markers (TCRdb year 2020). The library relied on 5' RACE. Reads for this sample came from an Illumina HiSeq 2000. After the reads were reprocessed by TCRdb, one entry was made per CDR3 protein sequence, with no DNA. The table for this sample lists 350,000 to 400,000 distinct CDR3 sequences. The ten largest clones take up roughly 10% of the sample. The specimen sequenced was blood T cells: a sorted CD56 or NKG2C T cell subset, CD4+ or CD8+ T cells, or bulk PBMC T cells (not recorded which). Source of these receptors: a woman aged 45-65 years in good health. Donor details come from another sample of the same person, matched by shared clones.

The genes are TRBV5-1 and TRBJ1-5; as DNA is missing, the TRBD1 call by TCRdb cannot be tested. CDR1 is SGHRS, CDR2 YFSETQ, per germline. The CDR3 is 13 residues long. The CDR3 sequence: CASSDGPQGSQHF.

This sequence joins TRBV19 and TRBJ2-1; the D call of TRBD2 rests on TCRdb alone, since no DNA is present to check it. The germline V gene encodes CDR1 LNHDA and CDR2 SQIVND (reference sequence). The CDR3 totals 18 residues. The CDR3 is CASNDVLAGGRRDNEQFF.

The chain combines TRBV5-5 with TRBJ2-7; as DNA is missing, the TRBD1 call by TCRdb cannot be tested. The CDR3 has 14 residues. Per germline, CDR1 SGHKS and CDR2 YYEKEE (reference sequence). The CDR3 protein is CATQGNLDSNEQYF.

The chain carries TRBV5-1 and TRBJ2-5; the D gene TCRdb calls, TRBD1, cannot be checked with no DNA. Germline V gene lookup returns CDR1 SGHRS and CDR2 YFSETQ. This CDR3 has 14 residues. The CDR3 is CASSPTGIRETQYF.

The CDR3 here is CASCLLAGGELFF. The rearrangement joins TRBV12-3 or TRBV12-4 to TRBJ2-2; TCRdb calls TRBD2, which cannot be checked without DNA. The CDR3 has 13 amino acids.

V usage is TRBV7-2 and J usage is TRBJ2-2; TCRdb indicates TRBD2, and absent DNA this call remains unverified. Germline values: CDR1 SGHTA, CDR2 FQGNSA. This CDR3 has 18 residues. CDR3 residues: CASSGRRAGEANTGELFF. Based on the CDR3 plus reference TRBV7-2 and TRBJ2-2, the full variable domain is GAGVSQSPSNKVTEKGKDVELRCDPISGHTALYWYRQSLGQGLEFLIYFQGNSAPDKSGLPSDRFSAERTGGSVSTLTIQRTQQEDSAVYLCASSGRRAGEANTGELFFGEGSRLTVL.

V usage is TRBV24-1 and J usage is TRBJ2-3; without DNA, the TCRdb call of TRBD2 cannot be checked. The CDR3 has 17 residues. Germline CDR1 reads KGHDR; CDR2 reads SFDVKD. The CDR3 loop is CATSGVRGIVSTDTQYF.

The rearrangement joins TRBV4-2 to TRBJ1-1. The CDR3 runs 17 residues. Germline lookup yields CDR1 LGHNA and CDR2 YNFKEQ. The CDR3 sequence: CASSQVGGRTGNTEAFF.

The V and J genes are TRBV11-2 and TRBJ1-3; TCRdb's D gene call, TRBD1, goes unchecked for lack of DNA. The CDR3 runs to 14 residues. CDR1 and CDR2 from the germline V gene are SGHAT and FQNNGV. CDR3 loop: CASSSGTAGNTIYF. Full variable domain (remainder filled in from reference TRBV11-2 and TRBJ1-3): EAGVAQSPRYKIIEKRQSVAFWCNPISGHATLYWYQQILGQGPKLLIQFQNNGVVDDSQLPKDRFSAERLKGVDSTLKIQPAKLEDSAVYLCASSSGTAGNTIYFGEGSWLTVV.

The V and J genes are TRBV20-1 and TRBJ1-1; as DNA is missing, the TRBD1 call by TCRdb cannot be tested. The CDR3 consists of 13 residues. The germline V gene has CDR1 DFQATT and CDR2 SNEGSKA (reference sequence). CDR3 in amino acids: CSASPGPNTEAFF.

This rearrangement joins TRBV20-1 to TRBJ2-5. From germline, CDR1 is DFQATT and CDR2 SNEGSKA (reference sequence). The CDR3 totals 12 residues. This CDR3 reads CSAGWLGETQYF.

The chain has TRBV20-1 and TRBJ1-6. Per the germline V gene, CDR1 is DFQATT and CDR2 is SNEGSKA (reference sequence). The CDR3 runs to 13 residues. The CDR3 region is CSANSSYNSPLHF.

This sequence joins TRBV30 and TRBJ1-1. The CDR3 loop spans 12 amino acids. Germline V CDR1 and CDR2: GTSNPN, SVGIG (reference sequence). The CDR3 sequence: CAHNGGTTEAFF.

The chain recombines TRBV6-5 with TRBJ2-5; TCRdb's D call of TRBD1 is untestable without DNA. Germline CDR1 MNHEY, CDR2 SVGAGI. The CDR3 has 16 residues. The chain's CDR3 is CASSNGRGLLQETQYF.

CDR3 protein: CATSDPSRVGETQYF. The genes are TRBV24-1 and TRBJ2-5; TCRdb's D call, TRBD2, is unchecked because there is no DNA. The V gene's germline CDR1 is KGHDR and CDR2 SFDVKD. The CDR3 is 15 amino acids.

The chain carries TRBV27 and TRBJ2-7; the TCRdb D gene call, TRBD1, has no DNA to confirm it. Per the germline V gene, CDR1 is MNHEY and CDR2 is SMNVEV (reference sequence). CDR3 length: 14 amino acids. This CDR3 is CASSPHLTGERGVF.

This chain joins TRBV7-8 and TRBJ1-1. The CDR3 is 14 residues long. The germline CDR1 and CDR2 sequences are SGHVS and FQNEAQ. The CDR3 reads CASSSSYTNTEAFF.

The CDR3: CASSDTGELFF. The rearrangement uses TRBV24-1 and TRBJ2-2. Germline V gene sequence: CDR1 KGHDR, CDR2 SFDVKD. This CDR3 is 11 amino acids long.

The rearrangement uses TRBV12-3 or TRBV12-4 and TRBJ2-5; checking the TCRdb D call of TRBD2 is not possible without DNA. The CDR3 has 13 residues. The CDR3 loop reads CASSLEGSQTQYF.

This sequence joins TRBV6-2 or TRBV6-3 and TRBJ1-5; TCRdb calls TRBD1, which cannot be checked without DNA. The germline V gene has CDR1 MNHEY and CDR2 SVGEGT. This CDR3 has 15 amino acids. CDR3 amino acids: CASRPRGRVNQPQHF.

The rearrangement joins TRBV5-1 to TRBJ2-2; TCRdb proposes TRBD2, but this gene call is untestable without DNA. The V gene's germline CDR1 is SGHRS and CDR2 YFSETQ. The CDR3 runs to 14 residues. The CDR3 loop reads CASSLGAGSGELFF.

The chain has TRBV5-6 and TRBJ2-1; with no DNA, the TCRdb D assignment of TRBD2 cannot be verified. The CDR3 spans 15 residues. Germline CDR1 reads SGHDT; CDR2 reads YYEEEE. Here the CDR3 reads CASNGGRRVYNEQFF.

This rearrangement joins TRBV5-1 to TRBJ2-7; TCRdb's D call, TRBD1, is unchecked because there is no DNA. CDR1 is SGHRS and CDR2 is YFSETQ in the germline V gene. The CDR3 contains 13 residues. Here the CDR3 reads CASSDGQGYEQYF.

The genes are TRBV10-2 and TRBJ1-1. CDR3 length: 12 residues. Germline values: CDR1 WSHSY, CDR2 SAAADI. The CDR3 region is CASSESGFEAFF.

The chain is built from TRBV27 and TRBJ2-3; absent DNA, TCRdb's TRBD1 call cannot be checked. The CDR3 length is 15 residues. CDR1 is MNHEY, CDR2 SMNVEV, per germline (reference sequence). CDR3 in amino acids: CASSPGTGGMYTQYF.

J is TRBJ2-1 and V is TRBV4-1; without DNA, the TCRdb call of TRBD1 cannot be checked. This CDR3 spans 16 amino acids. Per germline, CDR1 MGHRA and CDR2 YSYEKL. The CDR3 loop reads CASSHEPGQGVYEQFF.

The chain combines TRBV29-1 with TRBJ1-2; TCRdb's D call, TRBD1, is unchecked because there is no DNA. The germline gives CDR1 SQVTM, CDR2 ANQGSEA. This CDR3 region has 14 residues. The CDR3: CSANPPGQGNGYTF.

The CDR3 spells CASSLPTGQQETQYF. This chain uses TRBV28 with TRBJ2-5; the D call of TRBD1 rests on TCRdb alone, since no DNA is present to check it. CDR3 length equals 15 residues. CDR1 and CDR2 from the germline V gene are MDHEN and SYDVKM. Combining the CDR3 with reference TRBV28 and TRBJ2-5 gives the whole variable domain DVKVTQSSRYLVKRTGEKVFLECVQDMDHENMFWYRQDPGLGLRLIYFSYDVKMKEKGDIPEGYSVSREKKERFSLILESASTNQTSMYLCASSLPTGQQETQYFGPGTRLLVL.

This chain links TRBV10-2 with TRBJ1-1. The length of the CDR3 is 13 residues. CDR1 and CDR2 from the germline V gene are WSHSY and SAAADI. Here the CDR3 reads CASSETKYTEAFF.

The V gene is TRBV10-2, the J gene TRBJ2-2; the TCRdb D gene call, TRBD1, has no DNA to confirm it. This CDR3 contains 16 residues. Germline values: CDR1 WSHSY, CDR2 SAAADI. This CDR3 is CASSIKGQGNTGELFF.

The rearrangement links TRBV4-1 to TRBJ2-7; TCRdb's D call of TRBD1 is untestable without DNA. Germline assignment: CDR1 MGHRA and CDR2 YSYEKL. This CDR3 is 17 amino acids long. The CDR3 here is CASSHLERDRGAREQYF.

The V gene is TRBV5-1, the J gene TRBJ2-3; TCRdb selects TRBD1, and the lack of DNA leaves this call unchecked. Germline V gives CDR1 SGHRS, CDR2 YFSETQ. The CDR3 is made up of 13 amino acids. The CDR3 is CASFGQGTDTQYF. The whole variable domain, filled in from reference TRBV5-1 and TRBJ2-3, reads KAGVTQTPRYLIKTRGQQVTLSCSPISGHRSVSWYQQTPGQGLQFLFEYFSETQRNKGNFPGRFSGRQFSNSRSEMNVSTLELGDSALYLCASFGQGTDTQYFGPGTRLTVL.